Listed below are T cell receptor beta chains from one sample, sequenced in a study of T cells in localized non-small cell lung cancer. Measured with immunoSEQ multiplex PCR; TCRdb has only the in-frame clones, and not every one. The table records around 2,000 clones, approximately 32% of them present only once. Here the sequenced sample was lung tumor tissue, taken before any cancer treatment. The source of these receptors is a male donor aged 60 or older with stage I squamous cell lung carcinoma. The CDR3 runs from the conserved cysteine through the conserved F or W. The D gene is left open where the match is weak. The size of a clone is reported for some rows only, either as once, few or many, or as a class for expanded clones.

D gene	clone size	CDR3 length	V gene	J gene	CDR3 protein	CDR3 DNA
.	.	15	TRBV28	TRBJ2-7	CASSFPRGEGYEQYF	TGTGCCAGCAGTTTCCCAAGGGGGGAGGGTTACGAGCAGTACTTC
TRBD1	.	14	TRBV19	TRBJ1-2	CASRKGQGAGGYTF	TGTGCCAGTAGAAAAGGACAGGGGGCAGGGGGCTACACCTTC
.	few	15	TRBV18	TRBJ2-7	CASSPGTGQPYEQYF	TGTGCCAGCTCACCAGGGACTGGGCAGCCCTACGAGCAGTACTTC
.	few	21	TRBV15	TRBJ2-3	CATSSPRQGRWGLGETDTQYF	TGTGCCACCAGCAGCCCCCGGCAGGGGCGATGGGGCCTAGGGGAGACAGATACGCAGTATTTT
TRBD1	few	15	TRBV5-1	TRBJ2-5	CASSLGQGGPRTQYF	TGCGCCAGCAGCCTTGGACAGGGGGGCCCCAGGACCCAGTACTTC
TRBD1	.	15	TRBV18	TRBJ2-7	CASSRLQGNSYEQYF	TGTGCCAGCTCAAGATTACAGGGGAACTCCTACGAGCAGTACTTC
.	.	12	TRBV9	TRBJ2-1	CATRWRGNEQFF	TGTGCCACCCGTTGGCGGGGCAATGAGCAGTTCTTC
TRBD1	.	14	TRBV19	TRBJ1-2	CASSNRDRISGYTF	TGTGCCAGTAGCAACCGGGACAGGATTTCGGGCTACACCTTC
.	.	18	TRBV11-3	TRBJ2-5	CASSLNGDQGSGRETQYF	TGTGCCAGCAGCTTAAATGGCGATCAGGGATCGGGCCGAGAGACCCAGTACTTC
.	few	13	TRBV9	TRBJ1-1	CASSVAQGAQAFF	TGTGCCAGCAGCGTAGCCCAGGGCGCGCAAGCTTTCTTT
TRBD1	.	15	TRBV5-1	TRBJ1-6	CASSLLAGGDSPLHF	TGCGCCAGCAGCTTGTTGGCAGGGGGAGATTCACCCCTCCACTTT
.	.	14	TRBV9	TRBJ2-1	CASSVGSSYNEQFF	TGTGCCAGCAGCGTAGGGAGCTCCTACAATGAGCAGTTCTTC
.	.	19	TRBV10-3	TRBJ1-2	CAISRESAGAHIANYGYTF	TGTGCCATCAGTCGGGAGTCGGCAGGGGCCCACATAGCTAACTATGGCTACACCTTC
TRBD2	few	16	TRBV6-8	TRBJ2-3	CASNIGLAGGTDTQYF	TGTGCCAGCAACATCGGACTAGCGGGAGGGACAGATACGCAGTATTTT
TRBD1	.	16	TRBV18	TRBJ1-1	CASSQNSGTANTEAFF	TGTGCCAGCTCACAGAATTCCGGGACAGCGAACACTGAAGCTTTCTTT
.	.	17	TRBV28	TRBJ1-4	CASRPSEGTRTNEKLFF	TGTGCCAGCAGACCGTCTGAGGGGACACGAACTAATGAAAAACTGTTTTTT
.	once	14	TRBV6-8	TRBJ1-4	CASSSSRGNEKLFF	TGTGCCAGCAGCTCTAGTAGGGGAAATGAAAAACTGTTTTTT
.	.	14	TRBV10-2	TRBJ1-3	CASSTGFSGNTIYF	TGCGCCAGCAGCACAGGGTTCTCTGGAAACACCATATATTTT
.	.	13	TRBV28	TRBJ1-1	CASSRGGSTEAFF	TGTGCCAGCAGTCGGGGGGGATCGACTGAAGCTTTCTTT
.	.	15	TRBV11-3	TRBJ1-6	CASSSPTGGNSPLHF	TGTGCCAGCAGCTCCCCGACAGGAGGAAATTCACCCCTCCACTTT
.	.	17	TRBV1	TRBJ2-3	CASSQDSLLESSDTQYF	TGCGCCAGCAGCCAAGATTCCCTTCTAGAATCGTCAGATACGCAGTATTTT
.	few	14	TRBV2	TRBJ2-7	CASSEADRTYEQYF	TGTGCCAGCAGTGAAGCAGACAGAACCTACGAGCAGTACTTC
.	.	17	TRBV11-3	TRBJ1-3	CASSLVRPGLSGNTIYF	TGTGCCAGCAGCTTAGTCCGGCCCGGGCTCTCTGGAAACACCATATATTTT
TRBD1	.	15	TRBV10-2	TRBJ1-5	CASRDGTGADQPQHF	TGCGCCAGCAGAGACGGGACAGGGGCAGACCAGCCCCAGCATTTT
TRBD2	few	17	TRBV11-3	TRBJ2-1	CASSPRRSGGPDNEQFF	TGTGCCAGCAGCCCCCGGAGAAGCGGGGGCCCCGACAATGAGCAGTTCTTC
TRBD1	few	12	TRBV28	TRBJ1-2	CASSGNRGGYTF	TGTGCCAGCAGTGGGAACAGGGGGGGCTACACCTTC
.	.	15	TRBV6-7	TRBJ2-7	CASSEALHSSYEQYF	TGTGCCAGCAGTGAAGCCCTGCACAGCTCCTACGAGCAGTACTTC
.	few	15	TRBV18	TRBJ2-7	CASSFVDSPSYEQYF	TGTGCCAGCTCATTCGTAGACAGCCCGTCCTACGAGCAGTACTTC
.	few	12	TRBV6-8	TRBJ2-7	CASSYSTYEQYF	TGTGCCAGCAGTTACTCAACCTACGAGCAGTACTTC
TRBD1	few	14	TRBV25-1	TRBJ1-4	CASSEWAGGSKLFF	TGTGCCAGCAGTGAATGGGCAGGGGGCTCAAAACTGTTTTTT
.	few	16	TRBV1	TRBJ2-6	CASSQDQGSGANVLTF	TGCGCCAGCAGCCAAGATCAGGGATCTGGGGCCAACGTCCTGACTTTC
TRBD1	few	14	TRBV5-1	TRBJ1-5	CASSLVGGDQPQHF	TGCGCCAGCAGCTTGGTAGGGGGCGATCAGCCCCAGCATTTT
.	few	14	TRBV9	TRBJ2-2	CASSGSRNTGELFF	TGTGCCAGCAGTGGGAGCCGTAACACCGGGGAGCTGTTTTTT